This T cell receptor (beta chain) was identified in a study of blood T cell repertoires in COVID-19 (TCRdb year 2020). Context from the whole study: Samples from collaborators originated in the United States, Italy and Spain and spanned both the acute and convalescent phases of COVID-19. The prospective study material was composed of cDNA or gDNA derived from T cells, B-cell-depleted T cells, or PBMCs. Subjects who had been exposed to COVID-19, were actively infected with it, or had recovered from it provided the deeply sampled blood TCRbeta repertoires that made up the dataset. The repertoires were made available in a free public database intended to serve as a resource for research on the immune response to SARS-CoV-2. Samples came from the ongoing ImmuneRACE study (first 160 participants) plus 1,254 subjects from 6 global collaborators. A de-identified subject ID, COVID-19 status, age in years and sex were almost always included in the sample metadata. HLA class I and class II types, where available, came from metadata supplied by the sample provider rather than from assay-based typing. Beyond this particular receptor, the publication reports: Clinical and demographic metadata were provided uncurated, with the amount varying by source and participant.

TCRbeta CDR3 regions were amplified from genomic DNA by means of the immunoSEQ Assay, a bias-controlled multiplex PCR. As for the original processing: The number of nucleated cells in each sample was estimated from the amplification of reference gene primers within the assay. Sequence reads were collapsed and filtered to measure the absolute abundance of every unique TCRbeta CDR3 rearrangement. For each sample, productive Simpson clonality was calculated by taking the square root of Simpson's diversity index across productive rearrangements. Sourced from immuneACCESS, this table was stored by TCRdb with only in-frame sequences that have V and J called. A share of the clones is absent; for the studies checked, an unresolved V gene accounts for under half, and the remainder has no known explanation. V, J and clone size were drawn from that table, and D and trimming were deduced from the DNA. The sample table lists over 40,000 clones, about 86% of them with a count of one. The ten top clones hold 3.5% to 5% of the sample.

Note on this clone: There is no known antigen for this receptor. No per-base quality is available; no much larger clone lies one base away.

The collaborating institutions used their own protocols to collect whole blood in K2EDTA tubes. For TCRbeta analysis, collaborator samples were shipped as frozen whole blood, as isolated PBMCs, or as DNA extracted from either sample type. The clonotype originates from an elderly man with active COVID-19. The source material was peripheral blood.

The DNA reads as follows: TGTGCCAGCAGTTCCTTTGGGGGCCTTTACGAGCAGTACTTC. Translated, it gives CASSSFGGLYEQYF. In this chain, TRBV28 is recombined with TRBJ2-7; TRBD1 is a possible D gene, resting on 6 matching bases. CDR1 and CDR2, looked up from the germline V gene, are MDHEN and SYDVKM. Trimming at the junction amounts to 4 bases on V and 4 bases on J, and the germline ends lie 14 bases apart. The CDR3, cysteine through phenylalanine, is 14 amino acids long. Just the 42-base CDR3 DNA is kept, in frame starting at base 1.